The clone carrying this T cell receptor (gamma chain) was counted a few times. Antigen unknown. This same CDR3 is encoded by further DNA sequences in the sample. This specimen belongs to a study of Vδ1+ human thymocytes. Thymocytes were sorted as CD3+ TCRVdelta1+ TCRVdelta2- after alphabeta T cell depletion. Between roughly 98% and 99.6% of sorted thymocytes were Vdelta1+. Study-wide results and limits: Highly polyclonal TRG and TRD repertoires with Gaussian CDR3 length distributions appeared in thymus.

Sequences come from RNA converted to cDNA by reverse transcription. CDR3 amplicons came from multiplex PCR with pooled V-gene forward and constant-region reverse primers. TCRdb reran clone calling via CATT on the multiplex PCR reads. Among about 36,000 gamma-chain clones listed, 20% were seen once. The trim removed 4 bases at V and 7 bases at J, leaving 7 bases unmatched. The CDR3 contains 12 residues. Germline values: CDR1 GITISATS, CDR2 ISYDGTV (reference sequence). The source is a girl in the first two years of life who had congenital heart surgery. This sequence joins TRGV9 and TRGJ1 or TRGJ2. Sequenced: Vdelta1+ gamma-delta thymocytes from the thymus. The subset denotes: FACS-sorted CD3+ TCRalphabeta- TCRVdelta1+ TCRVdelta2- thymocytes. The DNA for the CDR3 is TGTGCCTTGTGGGAAGTTGGCTATAAGAAACTCTTT. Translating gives CALWEVGYKKLF.